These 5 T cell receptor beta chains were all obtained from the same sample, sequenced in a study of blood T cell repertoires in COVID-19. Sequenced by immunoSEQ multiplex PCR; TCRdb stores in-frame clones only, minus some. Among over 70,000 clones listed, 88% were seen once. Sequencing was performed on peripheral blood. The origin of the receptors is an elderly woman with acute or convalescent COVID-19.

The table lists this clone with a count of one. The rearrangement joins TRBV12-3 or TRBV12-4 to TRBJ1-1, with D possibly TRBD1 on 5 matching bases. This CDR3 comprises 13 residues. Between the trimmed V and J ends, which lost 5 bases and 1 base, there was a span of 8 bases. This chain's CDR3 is CASSQGGNTEAFF. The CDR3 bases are TGTGCCAGCAGTCAGGGAGGGAACACTGAAGCTTTCTTT.

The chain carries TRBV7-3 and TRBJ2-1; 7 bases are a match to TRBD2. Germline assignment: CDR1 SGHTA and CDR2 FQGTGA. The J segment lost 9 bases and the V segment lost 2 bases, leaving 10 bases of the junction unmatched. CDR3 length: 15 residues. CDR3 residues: CASSLLSGASGEQFF. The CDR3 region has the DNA TGTGCCAGCAGCTTACTGAGCGGGGCTTCCGGTGAGCAGTTCTTC. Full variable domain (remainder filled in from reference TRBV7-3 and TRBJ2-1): GAGVSQTPSNKVTEKGKYVELRCDPISGHTALYWYRQSLGQGPEFLIYFQGTGAADDSGLPNDRFFAVRPEGSVSTLKIQRTERGDSAVYLCASSLLSGASGEQFFGPGTRLTVL.

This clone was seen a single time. The CDR3 loop is CASSESTGGPYEQYF. CDR3 DNA: TGCGCCAGCAGTGAGTCTACGGGAGGTCCCTACGAGCAGTACTTC. V usage is TRBV10-1 and J usage is TRBJ2-7; 7 positions agree with TRBD2. The V segment lost 0 bases and the J segment 2 bases; nucleotides outside the gene matches: 4. This CDR3 is 15 amino acids long. The germline gives CDR1 WNHNN, CDR2 SYGVQD (reference sequence).

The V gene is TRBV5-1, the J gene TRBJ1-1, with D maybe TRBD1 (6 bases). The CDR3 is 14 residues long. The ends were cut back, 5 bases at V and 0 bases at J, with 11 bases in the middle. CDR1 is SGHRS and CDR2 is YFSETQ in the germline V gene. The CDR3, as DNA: TGCGCCAGCAGAAAGGACAGCATGAACACTGAAGCTTTCTTT. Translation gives CASRKDSMNTEAFF.

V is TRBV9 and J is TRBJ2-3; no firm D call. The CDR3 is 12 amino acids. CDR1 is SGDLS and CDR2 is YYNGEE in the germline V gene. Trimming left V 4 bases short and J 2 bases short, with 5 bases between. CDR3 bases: TGTGCCAGCAGCTCAGACACAGATACGCAGTATTTT. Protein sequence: CASSSDTDTQYF. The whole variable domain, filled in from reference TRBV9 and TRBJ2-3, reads DSGVTQTPKHLITATGQRVTLRCSPRSGDLSVYWYQQSLDQGLQFLIQYYNGEERAKGNILERFSAQQFPDLHSELNLSSLELGDSALYFCASSSDTDTQYFGPGTRLTVL.